The 24 T cell receptor beta chains listed next were all sequenced from one sample in a study of CXCR3-negative and CXCR3-positive naive CD8 T cells. 5' RACE with UMI labels generated the TRB cDNA libraries. TCRdb re-called the 5' RACE reads; every CDR3 protein appears as one record, without DNA. The clone table shows around 81,000 distinct CDR3 sequences, with the ten largest holding roughly 1.5%. Sample: naive CXCR3- CD8+ T cells from blood. Subset: CD45RO-CCR7+CD27+CD95- naive CD8+ T cells lacking CXCR3 (TNR3-). These receptors originate from a human donor in good health. Some clones in this sample may be carry-over from other donors' samples.

V usage is TRBV6-1 and J usage is TRBJ1-1. This CDR3 is 13 amino acids long. CDR1 is MNHNS and CDR2 is SASEGT in the germline V gene. CDR3 in amino acids: CASSKGPTTEAFF.

The CDR3: CASSQDFHGGLEQFF. This chain links TRBV4-2 with TRBJ2-1; the TRBD1 assignment by TCRdb is unverifiable without DNA. The length of the CDR3 is 15 residues. Germline loops: CDR1 LGHNA, CDR2 YNFKEQ.

The V gene is TRBV28, the J gene TRBJ2-7; there is no DNA to check the TCRdb D call of TRBD1. The CDR3 is 14 amino acids. Germline V lookup: CDR1 MDHEN, CDR2 SYDVKM. The CDR3 reads CASSWGQGSYEQYF.

V gene TRBV7-9 combines with J gene TRBJ1-5; the D call from TCRdb, TRBD1, cannot be confirmed without DNA. The CDR3 is 14 residues long. In germline, CDR1 is SEHNR, CDR2 FQNEAQ (reference sequence). CDR3 residues: CASSLGQSNQPQHF.

The V call is TRBV28, the J call TRBJ2-3. The CDR3 covers 14 residues. The germline CDR1 and CDR2 sequences are MDHEN and SYDVKM. This chain's CDR3 is CASSLTPSTDTQYF.

This chain links TRBV19 with TRBJ2-1. This CDR3 is 14 amino acids long. Germline CDR1 and CDR2: LNHDA and SQIVND (reference sequence). This chain's CDR3 is CASGDFSSYNEQFF.

The V gene is TRBV12-3 or TRBV12-4, the J gene TRBJ2-7. This CDR3 is built from 13 residues. CDR3 protein: CASSLGLIHPKEF.

The chain recombines TRBV5-1 with TRBJ2-1. CDR1 SGHRS and CDR2 YFSETQ come from the germline V gene. This CDR3 region has 16 residues. CDR3 loop: CASSLTRVTFYNEQFF.

This rearrangement joins TRBV29-1 to TRBJ2-7; TCRdb outputs TRBD2, but without DNA this stays unchecked. Germline CDR1 and CDR2: SQVTM and ANQGSEA. The CDR3 extends over 13 amino acids. This CDR3 reads CSAGLAGSYEQYF.

The V call is TRBV29-1, the J call TRBJ2-5; there is no DNA to check the TCRdb D call of TRBD1. CDR3 length equals 14 residues. The V gene's germline CDR1 is SQVTM and CDR2 ANQGSEA. CDR3 sequence: CSVVKQGSGETQYF. Based on the CDR3 plus reference TRBV29-1 and TRBJ2-5, the full variable domain is SAVISQKPSRDICQRGTSLTIQCQVDSQVTMMFWYRQQPGQSLTLIATANQGSEATYESGFVIDKFPISRPNLTFSTLTVSNMSPEDSSIYLCSVVKQGSGETQYFGPGTRLLVL.

The rearrangement joins TRBV29-1 to TRBJ2-1; TCRdb lists TRBD2, though no DNA is available to test this call. Germline V gene data show CDR1 as SQVTM and CDR2 as ANQGSEA. The CDR3 totals 14 residues. Here the CDR3 reads CSVLGLAGTGEQFF.

CDR3 loop: CSARSYLSSYNEQFF. The chain has TRBV20-1 and TRBJ2-1. This CDR3 comprises 15 residues. Germline CDR1 is DFQATT and CDR2 is SNEGSKA (reference sequence).

J is TRBJ1-2 and V is TRBV10-1; as DNA is missing, the TRBD1 call by TCRdb cannot be tested. The CDR3 runs 12 residues. Germline CDR1 and CDR2: WNHNN and SYGVQD (reference sequence). CDR3 loop: CATSDIDYSYTF.

This chain uses TRBV29-1 with TRBJ2-1. CDR1 and CDR2 (germline): SQVTM, ANQGSEA. The CDR3 consists of 13 residues. The CDR3 region is CSVDARSYNEQFF.

V is TRBV29-1 and J is TRBJ2-1; TCRdb's D gene call, TRBD2, goes unchecked for lack of DNA. This CDR3 has 15 residues. Germline loops: CDR1 SQVTM, CDR2 ANQGSEA. The CDR3 protein is CSVVSLAEPYNEQFF.

The V and J genes are TRBV9 and TRBJ2-3; absent DNA, TCRdb's TRBD1 call cannot be checked. Germline V gene sequence: CDR1 SGDLS, CDR2 YYNGEE. This CDR3 is 14 amino acids long. CDR3 residues: CASSARGTRDTQYF.

The J gene is TRBJ2-4, the V gene TRBV20-1. This CDR3 has 13 amino acids. Per the germline V gene, CDR1 is DFQATT and CDR2 is SNEGSKA (reference sequence). CDR3 loop: CSARALGENIQYF.

The chain joins TRBV20-1 to TRBJ1-4; TCRdb gives TRBD1 as the D gene, but with no DNA this cannot be confirmed. The CDR3 totals 15 residues. The germline V gene has CDR1 DFQATT and CDR2 SNEGSKA (reference sequence). Here the CDR3 reads CSARDRADTNEKLFF.

The chain links TRBV24-1 to TRBJ2-1. The CDR3 runs to 13 residues. The germline V gene encodes CDR1 KGHDR and CDR2 SFDVKD. This CDR3 is CATEDSSYNEQFF.

This chain joins TRBV29-1 and TRBJ1-1. There are 12 residues in the CDR3. The germline V gene encodes CDR1 SQVTM and CDR2 ANQGSEA. Here the CDR3 reads CSADLLGTEAFF.

This chain's CDR3 is CARIPTKRQGSINEQFF. The V call is TRBV21-1, the J call TRBJ2-1; TCRdb designates TRBD1, a call that cannot be tested without DNA. TRBV21-1 corresponds to a pseudogene. This CDR3 is built from 17 residues.

The V and J genes are TRBV5-5 and TRBJ2-2; TCRdb reports TRBD2, a call that lacks DNA to check it against. Looked up from germline, CDR1 is SGHKS and CDR2 is YYEKEE (reference sequence). The CDR3 has 16 amino acids. The CDR3 is CASSSRTSGSTGELFF.

The V gene is TRBV7-8, the J gene TRBJ2-1; TCRdb returns TRBD1, unconfirmable since there is no DNA. The CDR3 is made up of 15 amino acids. CDR1 and CDR2 (germline): SGHVS, FQNEAQ. Here the CDR3 reads CASSALTGRGDEQFF.

The chain combines TRBV29-1 with TRBJ1-1. The germline gives CDR1 SQVTM, CDR2 ANQGSEA. CDR3 length: 13 residues. This CDR3 is CSVVGNTLNEAFF. Based on the CDR3 plus reference TRBV29-1 and TRBJ1-1, the full variable domain is SAVISQKPSRDICQRGTSLTIQCQVDSQVTMMFWYRQQPGQSLTLIATANQGSEATYESGFVIDKFPISRPNLTFSTLTVSNMSPEDSSIYLCSVVGNTLNEAFFGQGTRLTVV.